A selection of T cell receptor beta chains follows, all from one sample in a study of shared clonotypes between healthy human individuals. Assay used: immunoSEQ multiplex PCR; TCRdb lists only in-frame clones, some missing. The table includes roughly 320,000 clones, around 87% detected once. What was sequenced was memory CD8+ T cells sorted from blood. Receptors were obtained from a man aged 18 to 29 in good health. Each CDR3 is given with its conserved first and last residue. Each record gives: D gene, V gene, J gene, clone size, CDR3 DNA, CDR3 protein. D genes are given only for firm matches. Clone size is given for some rows only: seen once, a few or many times, or a class if the clone is expanded.

NA	TRBV13	TRBJ1-5	NA	TGTGCCAGCCGCCTTCAGGGCGCGATCTGGGGCAATCAGCCCCAGCATTTT	CASRLQGAIWGNQPQHF
NA	TRBV7-8	TRBJ2-5	NA	TGTGCCAGCAGCTTAGTGGGGATTGAAGAGACCCAGTACTTC	CASSLVGIEETQYF
NA	TRBV27	TRBJ2-1	many	TGTGCCAGCAGTCAAGACGGCGCTAGCTCCTACAATGAGCAGTTCTTC	CASSQDGASSYNEQFF
TRBD1	TRBV4-1	TRBJ2-7	NA	TGCGCCAGCAGCCACAAACAGGGGGCGGGCAGGTACGAGCAGTACTTC	CASSHKQGAGRYEQYF
NA	TRBV4-1	TRBJ2-4	NA	TGCGCCAGCAGCCGCAGGGTAGCCAAAAACATTCAGTACTTC	CASSRRVAKNIQYF
NA	TRBV13	TRBJ2-7	NA	TGTGCCAGCAGCTTATGGGGGAACTACGAGCAGTACTTC	CASSLWGNYEQYF
NA	TRBV11-2	TRBJ2-3	once	TGTGCCAGCACCCCCGTGGCAGGGGACGACCAATACACAGATACGCAGTATTTT	CASTPVAGDDQYTDTQYF
NA	TRBV6-5	TRBJ2-7	NA	TGTGCCAGCAGTTACACTGATAGTAACGAGCAGTACTTC	CASSYTDSNEQYF
NA	TRBV5-1	TRBJ2-7	once	TGCGCCAGCAGCTTGGATTCGAGTTGGGCCTACGAGCAGTACTTC	CASSLDSSWAYEQYF
TRBD1	TRBV16	TRBJ2-7	NA	TGTGCCAGCAGCCACACGGACAGGGCCTCCTACGAGCAGTACTTC	CASSHTDRASYEQYF
TRBD1	TRBV13	TRBJ1-2	NA	TGTGCCAGCAGCACCCACAGGGGGAACTATGGCTACACCTTC	CASSTHRGNYGYTF
NA	TRBV9	TRBJ2-1	once	TGTGCCAGCTCGGACGGTTACAATGAGCAGTTCTTC	CASSDGYNEQFF
NA	TRBV10-2	TRBJ2-7	NA	TGCGCCACCAAGGGGACTGTTTCCTACGAGCAGTACTTC	CATKGTVSYEQYF
TRBD2	TRBV6-5	TRBJ2-7	NA	TGTGCCAGCAGTTTTGGGGGGGAAGCCTACGAGCAGTACTTC	CASSFGGEAYEQYF
NA	TRBV19	TRBJ1-1	NA	TGTGCCAGTGTACTCACAGAGCTAGGTTGGGGGAACACTGAAGCTTTCTTT	CASVLTELGWGNTEAFF
NA	TRBV2	TRBJ2-7	NA	TGTGCCAGCAGTGAAGCCCGACACCTATACGAGCAGTACTTC	CASSEARHLYEQYF
TRBD2	TRBV27	TRBJ2-7	NA	TGTGCCAGCAGTGTTGGCAACCCTTTAGCGGGATCCTACGAGCAGTACTTC	CASSVGNPLAGSYEQYF
TRBD1	TRBV10-3	TRBJ1-3	NA	TGTGCCATCAGTGACAGGGGGCATGGAAACACCATATATTTT	CAISDRGHGNTIYF
NA	TRBV27	TRBJ1-2	NA	TGTGCCACGATCCACTGGGCGGGGACTAACTATGGCTACACCTTC	CATIHWAGTNYGYTF
NA	TRBV7-9	TRBJ2-1	NA	TGTGCCAGCAGCTTAGGACCGGGAAACGGGTTCAATGAGCAGTTCTTC	CASSLGPGNGFNEQFF
NA	TRBV4-1	TRBJ2-1	NA	TGCGCCAGCAGCCAAGAGGGAGAAGCGTACAATGAGCAGTTCTTC	CASSQEGEAYNEQFF
NA	TRBV11-3	TRBJ1-6	NA	TGTGCCAGCAGCTTAGATAGGTCAGAGAAATCGAATTCACCCCTCCACTTT	CASSLDRSEKSNSPLHF
NA	TRBV19	TRBJ1-2	NA	TGTGCCAGTAATACAGGGTTATCTGGCTACACCTTC	CASNTGLSGYTF
NA	TRBV11-2	TRBJ2-5	NA	TGTGCCAGCAGCTTAGAAACGGGACACCAACAAGAGACCCAGTACTTC	CASSLETGHQQETQYF
NA	TRBV5-1	TRBJ2-7	NA	TGCGCCAGCAGCTTGCTCTGGGAAGACCTACGCGGGCAGTACTTC	CASSLLWEDLRGQYF